Below are 29 T cell receptor beta chains sequenced from a single sample in a study of radiation and T cells in renal cell carcinoma. Clones were read by immunoSEQ multiplex PCR, and TCRdb kept only the in-frame ones, dropping some. The sample consists of roughly 45,000 clones, roughly 80% of them appearing once. Time point specified: blood 4 weeks post-SBRT, at nephrectomy. The treatment is: 15 Gy SBRT to primary tumor, nephrectomy 4 weeks later. Sample: blood, taken from a patient whose treatment included radiotherapy and nephrectomy. These receptors all come from a woman in her sixties or seventies with renal cell carcinoma.

This chain connects TRBV5-8 to TRBJ1-1; TRBD1 aligns across 10 bases. This CDR3 is built from 16 residues. V gave up 0 bases and J gave up 4 bases; unmatched junction bases: 6. The germline V gene has CDR1 SGHTS and CDR2 YDEGEE. The CDR3 nucleotides read TGTGCCAGCAGCTTGGGGTCGGGACAGGGGATCACTGAAGCTTTCTTT. It translates to CASSLGSGQGITEAFF.

V and J are TRBV7-3 and TRBJ2-3, with 9 bases matching TRBD2. This CDR3 has 15 residues. The germline CDR1 and CDR2 sequences are SGHTA and FQGTGA. Trimming at V came to 4 bases and at J to 2 bases, leaving 4 bases not matched to a gene. This chain's CDR3 is CASSSSSGTTDTQYF. In DNA form, the CDR3 reads TGTGCCAGCAGCTCCTCTAGCGGGACCACAGATACGCAGTATTTT.

This rearrangement joins TRBV19 to TRBJ1-2, with D perhaps matching TRBD1 (5 bases). Germline loops: CDR1 LNHDA, CDR2 SQIVND (reference sequence). The CDR3 spans 14 residues. Trimming took off 5 bases at V and 8 bases at J, with 18 bases between the two ends. Written as DNA, the CDR3 is TGTGCCAGTAGTTTGCGGGGCCACCTATACGGCTACACCTTC. Translated, it gives CASSLRGHLYGYTF.

This clone was seen more than once but under ten times. V and J are TRBV9 and TRBJ1-5; no reliable D call. V gave up 0 bases and J gave up 7 bases, with 8 bases separating them. CDR3 size: 13 residues. Per the germline V gene, CDR1 is SGDLS and CDR2 is YYNGEE. The CDR3 coding sequence is TGTGCCAGCAGCGTAGAAGGGATGCAGCCCCAGCATTTT. It specifies CASSVEGMQPQHF.

The chain has TRBV6-1 and TRBJ1-1; TRBD1 might be the D (5 bases). From germline, CDR1 is MNHNS and CDR2 SASEGT. The CDR3 is 13 residues long. With 5 bases removed from V and 4 bases from J, the gap between germline ends came to 11 bases. In DNA, the CDR3 is TGTGCCAGCAGTCGGGAGGGGTTCACTGAAGCTTTCTTT. Its translation: CASSREGFTEAFF.

The rearrangement links TRBV2 to TRBJ2-1; D is unclear. V was pared by 3 bases and J by 3 bases, with 3 bases between. Germline loops: CDR1 SNHLY, CDR2 FYNNEI. The CDR3 length is 12 residues. Here the CDR3 reads CASSDDYNEQFF. DNA of the CDR3: TGTGCCAGCAGTGATGACTACAATGAGCAGTTCTTC.

This clone was observed a few times. The chain combines TRBV5-4 with TRBJ1-1; 7 bases agree with TRBD1. The trim removed 1 base at V and 4 bases at J, leaving 10 bases unmatched. The CDR3 covers 16 residues. The V gene's germline CDR1 is SGHNT and CDR2 YYREEE (reference sequence). The CDR3 loop reads CASSLKLLSGGTEAFF. As DNA, the CDR3 is TGTGCCAGCAGCTTGAAACTCCTATCAGGGGGCACTGAAGCTTTCTTT.

The rearrangement links TRBV5-5 to TRBJ2-1; a possible D gene is TRBD2 (5 bases). This CDR3 is 14 amino acids long. The V end lost 6 bases, the J end lost 7 bases, and 17 bases lay between the germline ends. Germline V lookup: CDR1 SGHKS, CDR2 YYEKEE (reference sequence). For the CDR3, the DNA is TGTGCCAGCACCTCTTTACCGGGAAGAAATGAGCAGTTCTTC. It specifies CASTSLPGRNEQFF.

The genes are TRBV25-1 and TRBJ2-2; the D is unclear. CDR3 length: 12 amino acids. V was clipped by 6 bases and J by 7 bases, with 9 bases between them. Germline assignment: CDR1 MGHDK and CDR2 SYGVNS. The DNA of the CDR3 is TGTGCCAGCAGGCTCTATGACGGGGAGCTGTTTTTT. This translates into CASRLYDGELFF.

V and J are TRBV19 and TRBJ2-3, with D perhaps assigned TRBD1 or TRBD2 (5 bases each). V was clipped by 7 bases and J by 7 bases, with 15 bases between them. Germline V gene data show CDR1 as LNHDA and CDR2 as SQIVND (reference sequence). This CDR3 is 13 amino acids long. The CDR3 nucleotides are TGTGCCAGTACAACATTGAGGGGTCATACGCAGTATTTT. It translates to CASTTLRGHTQYF. Variable domain in full (rest from reference TRBV19 and TRBJ2-3): DGGITQSPKYLFRKEGQNVTLSCEQNLNHDAMYWYRQDPGQGLRLIYYSQIVNDFQKGDIAEGYSVSREKKESFPLTVTSAQKNPTAFYLCASTTLRGHTQYFGPGTRLTVL.

Only a few counts were recorded for this clone. This chain joins TRBV7-2 and TRBJ2-7; TRBD2 matches 13 bases. The CDR3 totals 17 residues. V lost 4 bases to trimming and J lost 0 bases; unmatched junction nucleotides: 6. CDR1 SGHTA and CDR2 FQGNSA come from the germline V gene. This chain's CDR3 is CASSWGLAGYSSYEQYF. CDR3 nucleotide sequence: TGTGCCAGCAGCTGGGGACTAGCGGGATATAGCTCCTACGAGCAGTACTTC.

The chain uses TRBV29-1 and TRBJ2-5, with D unresolved. The CDR3 sequence is 13 residues long. Germline-derived CDR1 and CDR2 are SQVTM and ANQGSEA. The V end lost 3 bases, the J end lost 0 bases, and 8 bases lay between the germline ends. The DNA of the CDR3 is TGCAGCGTTGAGCCCCAGGACCAAGAGACCCAGTACTTC. Translating it yields CSVEPQDQETQYF.

This chain connects TRBV23-1 to TRBJ1-5, with TRBD1 matching 7 bases. TRBV23-1 is given ORF status, its function remaining uncertain. This CDR3 spans 13 amino acids. V shed 6 bases, J shed 3 bases, and the junction held 2 bases outside the gene matches. The CDR3 region has the DNA TGCGCCAGCAGGACAGGGATCAATCAGCCCCAGCATTTT. This encodes CASRTGINQPQHF.

V gene TRBV1 combines with J gene TRBJ2-5; the table's D gene call, TRBD2, was not cross checked with the DNA. TRBV1 is described as a pseudogene. The CDR3 totals 16 residues. Here the CDR3 reads CTSSQRLAGTGETQYF. The CDR3 DNA follows: TGCACCAGCAGCCAACGACTAGCGGGGACCGGAGAGACCCAGTACTTC.

This sequence joins TRBV29-1 and TRBJ2-5; 10 positions agree with TRBD2. With 4 bases clipped from V and 2 bases from J, the junction kept 10 bases outside the gene matches. The CDR3 totals 16 residues. Germline CDR1 and CDR2: SQVTM and ANQGSEA. This chain's CDR3 is CSVALLAGVRQETQYF. The CDR3 DNA follows: TGCAGCGTTGCCCTTCTAGCGGGAGTTCGACAAGAGACCCAGTACTTC.

The V and J genes are TRBV11-1 and TRBJ2-7; 9 nucleotides agree with TRBD2. CDR3 length equals 15 residues. V dropped 0 bases and J dropped 1; count of bases not matched to a gene: 1. Germline V gene sequence: CDR1 SGHAT, CDR2 FQDESV (reference sequence). The CDR3 here is CASSLASGGSYEQYF. CDR3 coding DNA: TGTGCCAGCAGCTTAGCTAGCGGGGGATCCTACGAGCAGTACTTC.

The sample holds a few counts of this clone. CDR3 in amino acids: CARVDQGCGYTF. The CDR3 bases are TGTGCCAGGGTGGACCAGGGATGCGGCTACACCTTC. V gene TRBV27 combines with J gene TRBJ1-2; weak D call: TRBD1 (5 bases). The CDR3 spans 12 residues. CDR1 MNHEY and CDR2 SMNVEV come from the germline V gene (reference sequence). Trimming cost V 9 bases and J 8 bases, with 16 bases left between them.

This clone has just a few counts. The rearrangement joins TRBV9 to TRBJ2-7; 7 bases are a match to TRBD1. The CDR3 runs to 16 residues. Per germline, CDR1 SGDLS and CDR2 YYNGEE. The junction had 8 bases not matched to a gene; V was cut back by 0 bases and J by 2 bases. CDR3 sequence: CASSVGEGGSAYEQYF. The CDR3, as DNA: TGTGCCAGCAGCGTAGGGGAAGGGGGCAGCGCCTACGAGCAGTACTTC.

This clone was seen a single time. The rearrangement joins TRBV6-5 to TRBJ1-2; the D is unclear. This CDR3 is 14 amino acids long. Germline V CDR1 and CDR2: MNHEY, SVGAGI. Trimming left V 0 bases short and J 5 bases short, with 10 bases between. The CDR3 coding sequence is TGTGCCAGCAGTTACTCGAAAGGCCAATATGGCTACACCTTC. Its translation is CASSYSKGQYGYTF.

V gene TRBV4-1 combines with J gene TRBJ1-5, with 7 bases matching TRBD1. Germline V gene data show CDR1 as MGHRA and CDR2 as YSYEKL. The CDR3 consists of 17 residues. With V trimmed by 0 bases and J by 7 bases, 12 bases remained unmatched. The CDR3: CASSQDGRPGGFQPQHF. As DNA, the CDR3 is TGCGCCAGCAGCCAAGACGGCAGGCCAGGGGGTTTCCAGCCCCAGCATTTT.

The J gene is TRBJ2-1, the V gene TRBV9; 12 bases fit TRBD1. The CDR3 length is 18 residues. Germline trimming cut 2 bases from V and 7 bases from J; bases unmatched to any gene: 13. Germline loops: CDR1 SGDLS, CDR2 YYNGEE. CDR3 region: CASSVRPAGQGAGNEQFF. CDR3 sequence (DNA): TGTGCCAGCAGCGTTCGACCGGCGGGACAGGGGGCGGGAAATGAGCAGTTCTTC.

This clone has just one count. V usage is TRBV5-1 and J usage is TRBJ2-2; possible D gene TRBD1, 6 bases. V was pared by 4 bases and J by 6 bases, with 13 bases between. Germline loops: CDR1 SGHRS, CDR2 YFSETQ. The CDR3 extends over 14 amino acids. The CDR3 loop reads CASSPQGLSGELFF. For the CDR3, the DNA is TGCGCCAGCAGCCCGCAGGGGTTGTCCGGGGAGCTGTTTTTT.

The V call is TRBV7-2, the J call TRBJ2-7; D unresolved. There are 12 residues in the CDR3. Looked up from germline, CDR1 is SGHTA and CDR2 is FQGNSA. V dropped 5 bases and J dropped 0 bases, with 5 bases sitting between them. The DNA for the CDR3 is TGTGCCAGCAGCCCTTTCTCCTACGAGCAGTACTTC. Amino acids: CASSPFSYEQYF.

The chain couples TRBV7-9 to TRBJ1-2; D uncertain. The germline V gene has CDR1 SEHNR and CDR2 FQNEAQ (reference sequence). CDR3 length: 15 residues. Trimming took 4 bases from V and 4 from J, leaving 16 bases between them. The CDR3 region is CASSSTDGKGYGYTF. CDR3 DNA: TGTGCCAGCAGCTCAACGGACGGAAAAGGCTATGGCTACACCTTC.

The chain has TRBV6-1 and TRBJ2-7; TRBD2 aligns across 11 bases. From germline, CDR1 is MNHNS and CDR2 SASEGT. V lost 8 bases and J lost 3; bases outside the gene matches: 3. This CDR3 comprises 13 residues. The CDR3 spells CASHLAGGYEQYF. CDR3 DNA: TGTGCCAGCCACCTAGCGGGAGGCTACGAGCAGTACTTC.

The V and J genes are TRBV7-3 and TRBJ2-3, with D perhaps matching TRBD1 or TRBD2 (6 bases each). CDR3 length equals 15 residues. Germline V gene lookup returns CDR1 SGHTA and CDR2 FQGTGA. V was pared by 5 bases and J by 3 bases, with 15 bases between. The CDR3 is CASSPRGHGTDTQYF. The CDR3 bases are TGTGCCAGCAGCCCACGGGGGCATGGTACAGATACGCAGTATTTT. Full variable domain (outside the CDR3, taken from reference TRBV7-3 and TRBJ2-3): GAGVSQTPSNKVTEKGKYVELRCDPISGHTALYWYRQSLGQGPEFLIYFQGTGAADDSGLPNDRFFAVRPEGSVSTLKIQRTERGDSAVYLCASSPRGHGTDTQYFGPGTRLTVL.

The chain joins TRBV2 to TRBJ2-7; D is possibly TRBD1 or TRBD2 (5 bases each). Trimming removed 8 bases at V and 0 bases at J, with 17 bases between. The length of the CDR3 is 15 residues. CDR1 and CDR2 (germline): SNHLY, FYNNEI. DNA for the CDR3: TGTGCCAGCCGAGAGGGGCTTCCTAACTCCTACGAGCAGTACTTC. This gives the protein CASREGLPNSYEQYF.

This chain joins TRBV5-4 and TRBJ2-7, with TRBD2 matching 10 bases. Germline V gene data show CDR1 as SGHNT and CDR2 as YYREEE (reference sequence). V gave up 4 bases and J gave up 4 bases; unmatched junction bases: 11. CDR3 length: 16 amino acids. The CDR3 region has the DNA TGTGCCAGCAGCGCGGGAGTAGCGGGAGGTTTGTACGAGCAGTACTTC. Its translation: CASSAGVAGGLYEQYF.

This chain links TRBV6-5 with TRBJ1-5; 8 nucleotides match TRBD1. J gave up 7 bases and V 5 bases, and 7 bases lay outside the gene matches. The CDR3 is made up of 14 amino acids. The germline gives CDR1 MNHEY, CDR2 SVGAGI. This CDR3 is CASSTQGARQPQHF. The DNA for the CDR3 is TGTGCCAGCAGTACCCAGGGGGCACGACAGCCCCAGCATTTT.